One and the same sample provided the 31 T cell receptor beta chains below, sequenced in a study of T cells after yellow fever vaccination. TCRdb processed the 5' RACE reads anew with MiXCR; each CDR3 protein has one entry. The repertoire holds 250,000 or so distinct CDR3 sequences, with 3.6% as singletons. The sample in question was PBMCs, obtained 15 days after the yellow fever booster vaccination. The source of these receptors is a man aged 18 to 30 who received the YFV17D yellow fever vaccine.

The table lists this clonotype with many counts. The chain has TRBV6-5 and TRBJ2-1, with 8 bases fitting TRBD1. Losses at the gene ends were 4 bases for V and 4 bases for J; bases not matched to a gene: 6. The V gene's germline CDR1 is MNHEY and CDR2 SVGAGI. The CDR3 has 15 residues. The CDR3 DNA reads TGTGCCAGCAGTTTATGGGACAGGCCATACAATGAGCAGTTCTTC. Amino acids: CASSLWDRPYNEQFF.

There are many counts of this clonotype. V gene TRBV7-9 combines with J gene TRBJ1-1; 11 bases map to TRBD1. CDR1 and CDR2 (germline): SEHNR, FQNEAQ (reference sequence). Trimming took 5 bases from V and 7 from J; bases not matched to a gene: 6. The CDR3 runs to 14 residues. CDR3 loop: CASSPGQGAIEAFF. CDR3 DNA: TGTGCCAGCAGCCCCGGACAGGGGGCTATTGAAGCTTTCTTT.

This clonotype was observed at least ten times. The chain has TRBV29-1 and TRBJ2-7, with D possibly TRBD1 on 5 matching bases. V was pared by 8 bases and J by 6 bases, with 23 bases between. Looked up from germline, CDR1 is SQVTM and CDR2 is ANQGSEA. The CDR3 has 14 amino acids. DNA for the CDR3: TGCAGCTTCCTCTTGGGGCCAAACCTATCCGAGCAGTACTTC. It specifies CSFLLGPNLSEQYF.

This clonotype showed up many times. J is TRBJ2-7 and V is TRBV5-1, with 7 bases that match TRBD2. The CDR3 length is 13 residues. With 4 bases clipped from V and 2 bases from J, the junction kept 3 bases outside the gene matches. CDR1 SGHRS and CDR2 YFSETQ come from the germline V gene. The CDR3 DNA follows: TGCGCCAGCAGCCGGGACTACGCCTACGAGCAGTACTTC. The encoded protein is CASSRDYAYEQYF.

The table lists this clonotype with many counts. The CDR3 spells CASSLRLAGDYNEQFF. The CDR3 DNA reads as TGTGCCAGCAGTCTTAGACTAGCGGGGGATTACAATGAGCAGTTCTTC. V usage is TRBV12-3 or TRBV12-4 and J usage is TRBJ2-1; 12 positions agree with TRBD2. V shed 5 bases and J 4 bases; nucleotides not matched to a gene: 6. The CDR3 totals 16 residues.

This clonotype appeared many times. The chain uses TRBV6-5 and TRBJ1-4; no definite D call. Germline CDR1 is MNHEY and CDR2 is SVGAGI. With 6 bases removed from V and 7 bases from J, the gap between germline ends came to 18 bases. CDR3 length: 15 residues. The CDR3 loop reads CASRPRTGVTEKLFF. The CDR3 DNA reads as TGTGCCAGCAGGCCCAGGACGGGAGTAACTGAAAAACTGTTTTTT.

This clonotype was counted ten times or more. The chain couples TRBV11-1 to TRBJ1-5; no clear D. The ends were cut back, 2 bases at V and 4 bases at J, with 6 bases in the middle. Germline lookup yields CDR1 SGHAT and CDR2 FQDESV (reference sequence). This CDR3 is 13 amino acids long. The CDR3 DNA follows: TGTGCCAGCAGCTTACAGTCAAATCAGCCCCAGCATTTT. Its translation is CASSLQSNQPQHF.

This clonotype was counted many times. The chain uses TRBV6-2 or TRBV6-3 and TRBJ2-7; D gene unclear. Germline lookup yields CDR1 MNHEY and CDR2 SVGEGT. With 4 bases removed from V and 0 bases from J, the gap between germline ends came to 10 bases. The CDR3 is made up of 14 amino acids. This CDR3 is CASSSSLGSYEQYV. CDR3 DNA sequence: TGTGCCAGCAGTTCCTCCTTGGGCTCCTACGAGCAGTACGTC.

At least ten counts were recorded for this clonotype. This chain uses TRBV12-3 or TRBV12-4 with TRBJ2-1; the D gene is possibly TRBD2 (6 bases). Trimming removed 5 bases from V and 5 bases from J, with 16 bases in between. CDR3 length equals 15 residues. The CDR3 reads CASSARGLNDNEQFF. The DNA for the CDR3 is TGTGCCAGCAGTGCCCGGGGACTGAACGACAATGAGCAGTTCTTC.

In its sample, this clonotype was seen many times. The rearrangement uses TRBV12-3 or TRBV12-4 and TRBJ1-1; D uncertain. With 6 bases removed from V and 1 base from J, the gap between germline ends came to 12 bases. This CDR3 is 14 amino acids long. CDR3 loop: CASSLNYRNTEAFF. In DNA, the CDR3 is TGTGCCAGCAGCCTAAACTACAGGAACACTGAAGCTTTCTTT.

This clonotype was counted ten times or more. The rearrangement links TRBV20-1 to TRBJ2-1; D is possibly TRBD2 (5 bases). V shed 1 base and J shed 6 bases, with 13 bases lying between them. The CDR3 extends over 14 amino acids. Germline assignment: CDR1 DFQATT and CDR2 SNEGSKA (reference sequence). CDR3 residues: CSARARLTFNEQFF. The CDR3 DNA reads TGCAGTGCTAGAGCTAGACTAACCTTCAATGAGCAGTTCTTC.

This clonotype has a count of ten or more. V and J are TRBV3-2 and TRBJ2-3; the D call in the table, TRBD1, was not verified against the DNA. TRBV3-2 is a known pseudogene. This CDR3 is 14 amino acids long. CDR3 DNA: TGTGCCGGTGAGCCGGGACTAGCGCCAGATACGCAGTATTTT. It yields the protein CAGEPGLAPDTQYF.

In its sample, this clonotype was seen many times. J is TRBJ1-1 and V is TRBV4-3, with 9 bases matching TRBD1. Germline V gene lookup returns CDR1 LGHNA and CDR2 YSLEER. Germline trimming cut 6 bases from V and 11 bases from J; bases unmatched to any gene: 10. There are 13 residues in the CDR3. The CDR3: CASSTGTGYFAFF. The CDR3 nucleotides read TGCGCCAGCAGTACCGGGACAGGGTATTTTGCTTTCTTT.

This clonotype was seen many times. The rearrangement links TRBV7-2 to TRBJ2-1; D possibly corresponds to TRBD2 (6 bases). V was shortened by 5 bases and J by 7 bases, with 21 bases between the two germline ends. The CDR3 is 16 amino acids. The germline V gene encodes CDR1 SGHTA and CDR2 FQGNSA. This CDR3 is CASSPWTSRRVNEQFF. The CDR3 nucleotides read TGTGCCAGCAGCCCCTGGACATCCCGGAGGGTGAATGAGCAGTTCTTC.

This clonotype was seen ten or more times. V is TRBV7-6 and J is TRBJ2-1; 15 bases fit TRBD2. Germline assignment: CDR1 SGHVS and CDR2 FNYEAQ. This CDR3 is built from 17 residues. After removal of 2 bases from V and 7 bases from J, the junction contained 6 bases not matched to a gene. CDR3 DNA sequence: TGTGCCAGCAGCTTAACGGGGACTAGCGGGGGGAGGAATGAGCAGTTCTTC. Its translation is CASSLTGTSGGRNEQFF.

Many counts were recorded for this clonotype. This chain connects TRBV7-9 to TRBJ2-7, with 7 bases that match TRBD1. Germline CDR1 SEHNR, CDR2 FQNEAQ (reference sequence). J lost 0 bases, V lost 8 bases, and 1 base had no gene match. This CDR3 region has 12 residues. The CDR3: CASQGDSYEQYV. CDR3 nucleotides: TGTGCCAGCCAGGGGGACTCCTACGAGCAGTACGTC.

This clonotype appeared a few times. CDR3 in DNA: TGTGCCAGCAGCTTCCCGGGGGAGGCAGATACGCAGTATTTT. Its protein is CASSFPGEADTQYF. The chain couples TRBV7-8 to TRBJ2-3, with D possibly TRBD2 on 6 matching bases. Germline values: CDR1 SGHVS, CDR2 FQNEAQ. Trimming left V 3 bases short and J 4 bases short, with 11 bases between. The CDR3 runs 14 residues.

This clonotype was counted many times. The genes are TRBV3-1 and TRBJ1-2; D remains unclear. V was clipped by 0 bases and J by 4 bases, with 12 bases between them. The V gene's germline CDR1 is LGHDT and CDR2 YNNKEL (reference sequence). The CDR3 has 15 residues. CDR3 bases: TGTGCCAGCAGCCAAGATAGCAGGTTGCCCTATGGCTACACCTTC. Its translation: CASSQDSRLPYGYTF.

This clonotype appeared many times. The chain uses TRBV5-5 and TRBJ1-5; no clear D gene. Looked up from germline, CDR1 is SGHKS and CDR2 is YYEKEE (reference sequence). V was pared by 0 bases and J by 5 bases, with 12 bases between. The CDR3 is made up of 15 amino acids. The CDR3 DNA follows: TGTGCCAGCAGCTTGGACCAGAAGCCTTATCAGCCCCAGCATTTT. It translates to CASSLDQKPYQPQHF.

At least ten counts were recorded for this clonotype. The chain recombines TRBV7-2 with TRBJ1-5; tentative D call: TRBD1 (6 bases). Germline CDR1 SGHTA, CDR2 FQGNSA. The ends were cut back, 1 base at V and 7 bases at J, with 14 bases in the middle. The CDR3 totals 15 residues. CDR3 residues: CASSLGARGLQPQHF. CDR3 DNA sequence: TGTGCCAGCAGCTTAGGGGCCAGGGGCTTGCAGCCCCAGCATTTT.

This clonotype has a count of ten or more. The chain links TRBV18 to TRBJ1-3; D remains unclear. Germline CDR1 reads KGHSH; CDR2 reads LQKENI. This CDR3 has 13 residues. Trimming stripped 5 bases from V and 8 bases from J, with 13 bases between. The CDR3 here is CASSSNLKDTIYF. CDR3 coding DNA: TGTGCCAGCTCATCCAACCTTAAGGACACCATATATTTT.

There are many counts of this clonotype. The chain has TRBV10-2 and TRBJ2-5; the D gene is possibly TRBD1 (6 bases). The CDR3 spans 12 residues. With 4 bases removed from V and 6 bases from J, the gap between germline ends came to 9 bases. Germline V gene sequence: CDR1 WSHSY, CDR2 SAAADI. The chain's CDR3 is CASSGQAQTQYF. DNA for the CDR3: TGCGCCAGCAGTGGACAGGCGCAGACCCAGTACTTC.

The rearrangement uses TRBV12-3 or TRBV12-4 and TRBJ2-3; D is possibly TRBD1 or TRBD2 (6 bases each). The CDR3 is 16 amino acids. V was clipped by 2 bases and J by 4 bases, with 16 bases between them. The CDR3 nucleotides are TGTGCCAGCAGTTTAAGGACGGGGGCCGGCTCAGATACGCAGTATTTT. Translating it yields CASSLRTGAGSDTQYF.

At least ten counts were recorded for this clonotype. The CDR3 bases are TGTGCCAGCAGCTTACGGGAGGGGGGCACAGATACGCAGTATTTT. Protein product: CASSLREGGTDTQYF. The rearrangement links TRBV11-2 to TRBJ2-3, with 8 nucleotides matching TRBD2. CDR3 length: 15 amino acids. With 2 bases clipped from V and 1 base from J, the junction kept 2 bases outside the gene matches. The germline V gene has CDR1 SGHAT and CDR2 FQNNGV. The complete variable domain, with remaining parts taken from reference TRBV11-2 and TRBJ2-3, reads EAGVAQSPRYKIIEKRQSVAFWCNPISGHATLYWYQQILGQGPKLLIQFQNNGVVDDSQLPKDRFSAERLKGVDSTLKIQPAKLEDSAVYLCASSLREGGTDTQYFGPGTRLTVL.

This clonotype was recorded only once. The chain carries TRBV9 and TRBJ2-5; perhaps TRBD2 as D (5 bases). This CDR3 comprises 13 residues. The germline CDR1 and CDR2 sequences are SGDLS and YYNGEE. The V end lost 0 bases, the J end lost 7 bases, and 10 bases lay between the germline ends. This chain's CDR3 is CASSVETTRTQYF. The CDR3 coding sequence is TGTGCCAGCAGCGTAGAGACTACGAGGACCCAGTACTTC.

This clonotype has at least ten counts. The CDR3, as DNA: TGCGCCAGCAGTGAAGACCTCAACTATGGCTACACCTTC. Its protein product is CASSEDLNYGYTF. This chain links TRBV10-1 with TRBJ1-2; the D is unclear. Germline-derived CDR1 and CDR2 are WNHNN and SYGVQD (reference sequence). V lost 3 bases and J 2 bases, leaving 7 bases between the germline ends. The CDR3 is 13 residues long.

This clonotype was found many times. The V call is TRBV5-1, the J call TRBJ2-6; the D is unclear. The CDR3 is made up of 14 amino acids. The germline gives CDR1 SGHRS, CDR2 YFSETQ. V shed 4 bases and J shed 0 bases, with 5 bases lying between them. The DNA for the CDR3 is TGCGCCAGCAGCGTCAGCTCTGGGGCCAACGTCCTGACTTTC. Translating gives CASSVSSGANVLTF.

In its sample, this clonotype was seen many times. The rearrangement uses TRBV15 and TRBJ2-1; D may be TRBD2 (6 bases). Germline V lookup: CDR1 LNHNV, CDR2 YYDKDF (reference sequence). The CDR3 covers 13 residues. V lost 1 base and J 7 bases, leaving 8 bases between the germline ends. The CDR3 is CATSRAGGNEQFF. In nucleotides, the CDR3 is TGTGCCACCAGCAGAGCTGGAGGGAATGAGCAGTTCTTC.

The chain joins TRBV6-1 to TRBJ2-7, with no clear D. Germline CDR1 reads MNHNS; CDR2 reads SASEGT. This CDR3 contains 14 residues. V shed 2 bases and J shed 4 bases, with 12 bases lying between them. CDR3 coding DNA: TGTGCCAGCAGTGAAACTTGGGGTTCATACGAGCAGTACTTC. This gives the protein CASSETWGSYEQYF.

This clonotype occurred many times. The rearrangement joins TRBV6-6 to TRBJ2-3; D is perhaps TRBD2 (7 bases). Germline V gene data show CDR1 as MNHNY and CDR2 as SVGAGI (reference sequence). Trimming took 4 bases from V and 5 from J, leaving 22 bases between them. The CDR3 totals 17 residues. The CDR3 region has the DNA TGTGCCAGCAGTTCCCCCGGCGGAGGGGGGGGAGGAGATACGCAGTATTTT. Its translation: CASSSPGGGGGGDTQYF.

In this sample, this clonotype turned up many times. V gene TRBV11-2 combines with J gene TRBJ1-1, with a possible D match to TRBD1 (5 bases). Trimming left V 1 base short and J 1 base short, with 22 bases between. Germline values: CDR1 SGHAT, CDR2 FQNNGV. The CDR3 contains 19 residues. The chain's CDR3 is CASSLVPAWGRLKNTEAFF. CDR3 coding DNA: TGTGCCAGCAGCTTAGTTCCCGCGTGGGGACGGTTAAAGAACACTGAAGCTTTCTTT.